Below, 5 T cell receptor beta chains from the same sample are listed, as sequenced in a study of T cell repertoires in cytomegalovirus infection. MiXCR was run by TCRdb on the reads, yielding one entry per CDR3 protein. The sample has roughly 320,000 distinct CDR3 sequences, 9.6% seen once. Sequenced: PBMCs. Source of these receptors: a human donor in good health (CMV status not recorded). Some clones in this sample may be carry-over from other donors' samples.

This clonotype has at least ten counts. V gene TRBV7-9 combines with J gene TRBJ2-5; 13 nucleotides line up with TRBD2. After removal of 4 bases from V and 4 bases from J, the junction contained 3 bases not matched to a gene. CDR3 length equals 15 residues. The germline gives CDR1 SEHNR, CDR2 FQNEAQ (reference sequence). CDR3 loop: CASSSTSGGPETQYF. In DNA form, the CDR3 reads TGTGCCAGCAGCTCGACTAGCGGGGGGCCAGAGACCCAGTACTTC.

This clonotype was recorded a few times. The chain uses TRBV7-2 and TRBJ2-5; weak D call: TRBD2 (7 bases). V dropped 1 base and J dropped 5 bases, with 11 bases sitting between them. CDR3 length: 14 amino acids. The germline V gene encodes CDR1 SGHTA and CDR2 FQGNSA. The DNA for the CDR3 is TGTGCCAGCAGCTTAGAACAGGGAGGGGAGACCCAGTACTTC. It translates to CASSLEQGGETQYF.

This clonotype was seen at least ten times. The chain carries TRBV5-4 and TRBJ2-2; D is ambiguous. Per germline, CDR1 SGHNT and CDR2 YYREEE (reference sequence). V was pared by 4 bases and J by 4 bases, with 14 bases between. The CDR3 is 15 amino acids. CDR3 nucleotide sequence: TGTGCCAGCAGCCCCAACTTAGTAGGCACCGGGGAGCTGTTTTTT. Its protein product is CASSPNLVGTGELFF. The variable domain in full, with the rest retrieved from reference TRBV5-4 and TRBJ2-2, is ETGVTQSPTHLIKTRGQQVTLRCSSQSGHNTVSWYQQALGQGPQFIFQYYREEENGRGNFPPRFSGLQFPNYSSELNVNALELDDSALYLCASSPNLVGTGELFFGEGSRLTVL.

The table lists this clonotype with many counts. The CDR3, as DNA: TGTGCCAGCAGCCAACTGGCCGGTTTCTACGAGCAGTACGTC. The encoded protein is CASSQLAGFYEQYV. The chain couples TRBV28 to TRBJ2-7; D is ambiguous. Germline values: CDR1 MDHEN, CDR2 SYDVKM. V shed 6 bases and J shed 3 bases, with 15 bases lying between them. This CDR3 has 14 amino acids.

This clonotype was recorded only once. The CDR3 reads CASSFLIGGRNEQFF. The CDR3 region has the DNA TGTGCCAGCAGTTTTTTGATAGGGGGCCGGAATGAGCAGTTCTTC. The V gene is TRBV12-3 or TRBV12-4, the J gene TRBJ2-1, with TRBD1 matching over 7 bases. This CDR3 has 15 amino acids. V gave up 3 bases and J gave up 7 bases; unmatched junction bases: 9.